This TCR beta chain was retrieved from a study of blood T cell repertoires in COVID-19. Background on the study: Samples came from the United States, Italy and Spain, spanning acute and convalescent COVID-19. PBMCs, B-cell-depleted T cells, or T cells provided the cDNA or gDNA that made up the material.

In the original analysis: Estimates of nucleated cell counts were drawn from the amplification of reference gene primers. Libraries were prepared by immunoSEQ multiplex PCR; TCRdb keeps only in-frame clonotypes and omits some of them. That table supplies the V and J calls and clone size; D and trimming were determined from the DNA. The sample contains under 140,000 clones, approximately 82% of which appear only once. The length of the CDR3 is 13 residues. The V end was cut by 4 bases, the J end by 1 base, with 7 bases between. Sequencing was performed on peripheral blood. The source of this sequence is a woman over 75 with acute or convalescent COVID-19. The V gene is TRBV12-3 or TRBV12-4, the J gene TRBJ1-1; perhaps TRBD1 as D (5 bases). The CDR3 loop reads CASSSTGNTEAFF. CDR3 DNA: TGTGCCAGCAGTTCCACAGGGAACACTGAAGCTTTCTTT.